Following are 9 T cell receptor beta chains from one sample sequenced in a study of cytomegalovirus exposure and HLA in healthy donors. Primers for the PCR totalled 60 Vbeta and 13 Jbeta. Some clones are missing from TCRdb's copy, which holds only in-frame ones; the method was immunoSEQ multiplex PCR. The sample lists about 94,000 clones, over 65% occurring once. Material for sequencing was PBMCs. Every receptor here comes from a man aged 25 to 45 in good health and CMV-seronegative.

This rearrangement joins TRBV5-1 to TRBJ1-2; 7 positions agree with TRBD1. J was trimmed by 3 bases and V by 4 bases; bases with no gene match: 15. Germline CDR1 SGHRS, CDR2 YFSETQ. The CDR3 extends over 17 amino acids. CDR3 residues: CASSPVRGTANHYGYTF. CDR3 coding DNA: TGCGCCAGCAGCCCGGTCCGGGGGACAGCGAACCACTATGGCTACACCTTC.

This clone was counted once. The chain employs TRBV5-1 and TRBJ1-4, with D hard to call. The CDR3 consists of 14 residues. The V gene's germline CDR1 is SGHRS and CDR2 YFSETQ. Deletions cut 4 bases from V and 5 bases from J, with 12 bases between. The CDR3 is CASSPSTQNEKLFF. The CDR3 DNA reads TGCGCCAGCAGCCCGTCGACACAGAATGAAAAACTGTTTTTT.

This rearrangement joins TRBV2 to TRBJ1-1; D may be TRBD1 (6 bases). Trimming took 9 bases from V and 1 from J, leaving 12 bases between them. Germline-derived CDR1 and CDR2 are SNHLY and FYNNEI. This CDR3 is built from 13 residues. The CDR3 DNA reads TGTGCCAGACGGACAGCCCCGAACACTGAAGCTTTCTTT. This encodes CARRTAPNTEAFF.

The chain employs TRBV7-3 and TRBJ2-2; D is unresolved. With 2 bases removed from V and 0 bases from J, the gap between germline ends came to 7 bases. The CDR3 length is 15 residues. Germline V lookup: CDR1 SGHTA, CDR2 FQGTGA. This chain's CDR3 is CASSLPGANTGELFF. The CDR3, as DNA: TGTGCCAGCAGCTTACCCGGTGCGAACACCGGGGAGCTGTTTTTT.

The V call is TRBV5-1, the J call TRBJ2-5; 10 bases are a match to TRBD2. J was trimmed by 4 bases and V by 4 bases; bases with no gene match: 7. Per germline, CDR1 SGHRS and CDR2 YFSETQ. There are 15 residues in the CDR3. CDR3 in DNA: TGCGCCAGCAGCCCTAGCGGGGGTTGGAGAGAGACCCAGTACTTC. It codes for CASSPSGGWRETQYF.

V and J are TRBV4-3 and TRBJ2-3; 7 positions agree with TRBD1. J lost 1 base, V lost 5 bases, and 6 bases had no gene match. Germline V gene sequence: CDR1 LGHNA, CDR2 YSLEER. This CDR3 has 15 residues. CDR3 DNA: TGCGCCAGCAGCTTCAGGGGGAGCGGCACAGATACGCAGTATTTT. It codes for CASSFRGSGTDTQYF.

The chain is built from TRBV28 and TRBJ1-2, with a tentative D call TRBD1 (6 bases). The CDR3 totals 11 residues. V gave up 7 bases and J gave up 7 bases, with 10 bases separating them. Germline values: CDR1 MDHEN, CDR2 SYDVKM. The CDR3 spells CASTTGPGYTF. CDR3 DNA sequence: TGTGCCAGCACTACAGGGCCTGGCTACACCTTC.

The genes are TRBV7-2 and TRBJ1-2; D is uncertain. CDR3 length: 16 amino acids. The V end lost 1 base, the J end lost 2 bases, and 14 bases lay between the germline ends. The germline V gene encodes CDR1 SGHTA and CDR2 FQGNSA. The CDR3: CASSLVVAVANYGYTF. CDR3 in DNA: TGTGCCAGCAGCTTAGTAGTGGCGGTTGCCAACTATGGCTACACCTTC.

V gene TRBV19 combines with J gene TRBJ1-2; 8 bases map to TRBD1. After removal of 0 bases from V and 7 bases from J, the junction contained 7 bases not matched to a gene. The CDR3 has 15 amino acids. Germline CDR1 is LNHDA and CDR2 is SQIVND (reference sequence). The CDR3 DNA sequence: TGTGCCAGTAGTATAGACGGGACAGGCCCCCTTGGCTACACCTTC. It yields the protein CASSIDGTGPLGYTF.